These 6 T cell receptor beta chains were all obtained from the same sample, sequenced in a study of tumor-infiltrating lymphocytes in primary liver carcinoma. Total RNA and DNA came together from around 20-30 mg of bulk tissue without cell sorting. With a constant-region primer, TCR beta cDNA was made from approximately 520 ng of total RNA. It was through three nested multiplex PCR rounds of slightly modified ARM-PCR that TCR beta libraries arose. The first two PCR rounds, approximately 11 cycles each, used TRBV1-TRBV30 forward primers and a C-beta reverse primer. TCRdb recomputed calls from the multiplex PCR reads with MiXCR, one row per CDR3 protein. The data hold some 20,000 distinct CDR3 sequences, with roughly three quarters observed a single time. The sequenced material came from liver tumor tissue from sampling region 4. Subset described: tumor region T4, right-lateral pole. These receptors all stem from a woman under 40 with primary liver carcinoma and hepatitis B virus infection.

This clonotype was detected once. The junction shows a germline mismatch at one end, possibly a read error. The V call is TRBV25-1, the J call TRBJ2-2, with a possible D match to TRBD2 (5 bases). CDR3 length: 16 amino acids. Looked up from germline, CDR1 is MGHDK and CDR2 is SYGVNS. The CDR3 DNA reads TGTGCCCTTGATGGCGCTTCGTCGCCTTACACTGGGGAGCTGTTTTTC. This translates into CALDGASSPYTGELFF.

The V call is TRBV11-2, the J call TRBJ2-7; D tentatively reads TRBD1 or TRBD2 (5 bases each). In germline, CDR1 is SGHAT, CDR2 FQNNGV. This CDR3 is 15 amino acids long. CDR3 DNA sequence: TGTACAAGCAGCTCTCCTGGGACGGGCACCTACGAGCAGTACTTC. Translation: CTSSSPGTGTYEQYF.

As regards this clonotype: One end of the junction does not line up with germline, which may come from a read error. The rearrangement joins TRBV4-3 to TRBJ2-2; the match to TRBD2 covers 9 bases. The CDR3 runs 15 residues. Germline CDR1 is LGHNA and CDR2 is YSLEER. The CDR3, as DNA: TGCACCAGCAGCCCGGGACTAGCACTCACCCGGGAGCTGTTTTTT. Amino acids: CTSSPGLALTRELFF.

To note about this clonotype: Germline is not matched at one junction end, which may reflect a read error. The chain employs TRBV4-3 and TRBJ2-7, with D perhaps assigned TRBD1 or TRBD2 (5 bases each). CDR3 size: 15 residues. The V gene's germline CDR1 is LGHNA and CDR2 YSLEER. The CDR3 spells CASSRDRWTGREQYF. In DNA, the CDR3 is TGCGCCAGTAGCCGAGATCGATGGACGGGGCGGGAGCAGTACTTC.

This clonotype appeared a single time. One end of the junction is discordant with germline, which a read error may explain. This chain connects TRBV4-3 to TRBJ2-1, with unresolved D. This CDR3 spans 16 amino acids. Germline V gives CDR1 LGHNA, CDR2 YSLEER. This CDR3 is CVSSQDWDYAHNEQFF. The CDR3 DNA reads TGCGTCAGCAGCCAAGATTGGGATTACGCCCACAATGAGCAGTTCTTC.

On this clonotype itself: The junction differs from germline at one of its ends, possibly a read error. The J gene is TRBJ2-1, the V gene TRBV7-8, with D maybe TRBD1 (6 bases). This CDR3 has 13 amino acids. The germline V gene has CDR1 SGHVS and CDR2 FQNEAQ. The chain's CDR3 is CVSRRDKGNEQFF. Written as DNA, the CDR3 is TGTGTCAGCAGACGGGACAAGGGGAATGAGCAGTTCTTC. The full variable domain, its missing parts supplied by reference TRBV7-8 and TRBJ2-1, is GAGVSQSPRYKVAKRGQDVALRCDPISGHVSLFWYQQALGQGPEFLTYFQNEAQLDKSGLPSDRFFAERPEGSVSTLKIQRTQQEDSAVYLCVSRRDKGNEQFFGPGTRLTVL.